The 10 T cell receptor beta chains below were found in one sample sequenced in a study of lymphopenia after photon versus proton radiotherapy. Clones were read by immunoSEQ multiplex PCR, and TCRdb kept only the in-frame ones, dropping some. The data show approximately 65,000 clones, approximately 91% seen once. Here the sequenced sample was peripheral blood, taken from a patient treated with photon-based radiotherapy. The receptor set was obtained from a woman aged 70-85 years with pancreatic cancer.

The chain links TRBV16 to TRBJ1-2; 9 nucleotides match TRBD1. The germline V gene has CDR1 KGHSY and CDR2 FQNENV. Trimming at V came to 2 bases and at J to 4 bases, leaving 2 bases not matched to a gene. This CDR3 region has 14 residues. CDR3 loop: CASSQGTGIYGYTF. The CDR3 DNA is TGTGCCAGCAGCCAAGGGACAGGGATCTATGGCTACACCTTC.

The chain employs TRBV18 and TRBJ1-2; 7 bases agree with TRBD1. Trimming took 4 bases from V and 8 from J; bases not matched to a gene: 4. Germline-derived CDR1 and CDR2 are KGHSH and LQKENI. The CDR3 spans 12 residues. CDR3 sequence: CASSQRQGGYTF. CDR3 DNA: TGTGCCAGCTCACAACGACAGGGCGGCTACACCTTC.

The chain recombines TRBV4-1 with TRBJ2-1; D is possibly TRBD2 (5 bases). In germline, CDR1 is MGHRA, CDR2 YSYEKL. The CDR3 runs to 14 residues. Trimming shortened V by 4 bases and J by 3 bases, and 10 bases separated the two germline ends. In DNA form, the CDR3 reads TGCGCCAGCAGCCTTTGGACTGGCTACAATGAGCAGTTCTTC. This encodes CASSLWTGYNEQFF.

This clone appeared a few times. V and J are TRBV5-6 and TRBJ1-2, with TRBD1 matching 9 bases. Trimming cost V 5 bases and J 6 bases; bases outside gene matches: 5. This CDR3 spans 13 amino acids. Per germline, CDR1 SGHDT and CDR2 YYEEEE. In DNA form, the CDR3 reads TGTGCCAGCAGTGATACAGGGGGCAATGGCTACACCTTC. Translated: CASSDTGGNGYTF.

This chain links TRBV4-1 with TRBJ2-1; weak D call: TRBD1 (7 bases). The CDR3 totals 13 residues. Per germline, CDR1 MGHRA and CDR2 YSYEKL. V lost 2 bases, J lost 13 bases, and 15 bases lay in between. In nucleotides, the CDR3 is TGCGCCAGCAGCCAATCAGGGGGGTTGGGCCAGTTCTTC. This codes for CASSQSGGLGQFF.

DNA for the CDR3: TGTGCCAGCAGCCCACGGGACAGGGGGATAGATACGCAGTATTTT. Translating it yields CASSPRDRGIDTQYF. The chain couples TRBV7-9 to TRBJ2-3, with 11 bases that match TRBD1. This CDR3 has 15 residues. The germline CDR1 and CDR2 sequences are SEHNR and FQNEAQ (reference sequence). V dropped 5 bases and J dropped 5; count of bases not matched to a gene: 6.

The chain uses TRBV5-1 and TRBJ1-1, with D uncertain. Germline CDR1 and CDR2: SGHRS and YFSETQ. Trimming took off 0 bases at V and 4 bases at J, with 19 bases between the two ends. This CDR3 has 17 residues. The CDR3 coding sequence is TGCGCCAGCAGCTTGGACAACCCGGGAGAGAAAGGCACTGAAGCTTTCTTT. Encoded protein: CASSLDNPGEKGTEAFF.

This clone has a handful of counts. The rearrangement uses TRBV19 and TRBJ1-5; D not resolved. CDR1 and CDR2 (germline): LNHDA, SQIVND (reference sequence). V lost 8 bases and J lost 4, with 6 bases in between. CDR3 size: 11 residues. The CDR3, as DNA: TGTGCCAGTGGAGAAAATCAGCCCCAGCATTTT. Amino acid sequence: CASGENQPQHF.

This chain links TRBV18 with TRBJ2-3; 9 bases are a match to TRBD2. The germline V gene has CDR1 KGHSH and CDR2 LQKENI. The CDR3 runs 14 residues. With 3 bases clipped from V and 8 bases from J, the junction kept 6 bases outside the gene matches. The CDR3 loop is CASSPSSGMATQYF. CDR3 sequence (DNA): TGTGCCAGCTCACCGTCTAGCGGGATGGCTACGCAGTATTTT. Together with reference TRBV18 and TRBJ2-3, the CDR3 gives the full variable domain: NAGVMQNPRHLVRRRGQEARLRCSPMKGHSHVYWYRQLPEEGLKFMVYLQKENIIDESGMPKERFSAEFPKEGPSILRIQQVVRGDSAAYFCASSPSSGMATQYFGPGTRLTVL.

The chain couples TRBV6-1 to TRBJ2-7; D is uncertain. V gave up 6 bases and J gave up 2 bases, with 17 bases separating them. Germline CDR1 reads MNHNS; CDR2 reads SASEGT. The CDR3 runs to 15 residues. The CDR3 coding sequence is TGTGCCAGCAGCGCCCGCGACATATCCGCCTACGAGCAGTACTTC. It encodes CASSARDISAYEQYF.